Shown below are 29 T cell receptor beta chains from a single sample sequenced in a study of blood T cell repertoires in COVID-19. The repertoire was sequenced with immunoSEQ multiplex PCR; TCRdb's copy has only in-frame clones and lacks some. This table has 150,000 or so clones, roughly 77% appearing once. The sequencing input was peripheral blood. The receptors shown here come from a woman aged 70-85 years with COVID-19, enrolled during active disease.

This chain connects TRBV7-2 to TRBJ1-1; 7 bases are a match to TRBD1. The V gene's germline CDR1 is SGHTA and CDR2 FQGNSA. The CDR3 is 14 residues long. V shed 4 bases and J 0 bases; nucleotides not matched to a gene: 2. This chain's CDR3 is CASSYRGMNTEAFF. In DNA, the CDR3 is TGTGCCAGCAGCTACAGGGGAATGAACACTGAAGCTTTCTTT.

The DNA for the CDR3 is TGTGCCAGCAGCATAACAGGGACAACTAATGAAAAACTGTTTTTT. This encodes CASSITGTTNEKLFF. The rearrangement links TRBV5-4 to TRBJ1-4, with a possible D match to TRBD1 (6 bases). With 4 bases removed from V and 0 bases from J, the gap between germline ends came to 10 bases. CDR3 length equals 15 residues. Germline CDR1 reads SGHNT; CDR2 reads YYREEE (reference sequence).

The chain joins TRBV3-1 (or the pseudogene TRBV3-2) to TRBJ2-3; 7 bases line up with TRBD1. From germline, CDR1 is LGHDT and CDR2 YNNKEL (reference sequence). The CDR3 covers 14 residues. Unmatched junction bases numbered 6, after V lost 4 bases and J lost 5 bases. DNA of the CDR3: TGTGCCAGCAGCCCCCGACAGGGACGAGATACGCAGTATTTT. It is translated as CASSPRQGRDTQYF.

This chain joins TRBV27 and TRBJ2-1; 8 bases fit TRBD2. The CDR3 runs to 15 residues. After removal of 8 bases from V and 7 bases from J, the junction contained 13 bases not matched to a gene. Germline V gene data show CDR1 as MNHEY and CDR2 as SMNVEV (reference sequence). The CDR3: CASGYSGAVWNEQFF. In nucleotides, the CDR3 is TGTGCCAGCGGATATAGCGGGGCGGTTTGGAATGAGCAGTTCTTC.

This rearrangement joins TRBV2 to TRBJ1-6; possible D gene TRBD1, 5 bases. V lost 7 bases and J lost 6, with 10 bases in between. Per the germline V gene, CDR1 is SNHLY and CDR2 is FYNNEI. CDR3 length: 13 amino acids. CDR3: CASTGWANSPLHF. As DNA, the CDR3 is TGTGCCAGCACAGGGTGGGCTAATTCACCCCTCCACTTT.

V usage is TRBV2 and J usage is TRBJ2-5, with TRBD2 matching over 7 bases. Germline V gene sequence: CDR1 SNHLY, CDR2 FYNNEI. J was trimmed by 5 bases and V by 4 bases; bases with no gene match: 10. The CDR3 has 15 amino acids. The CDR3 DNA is TGTGCCAGCAGTGGTGGGGAGGGACTTTGGGAGACCCAGTACTTC. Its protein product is CASSGGEGLWETQYF.

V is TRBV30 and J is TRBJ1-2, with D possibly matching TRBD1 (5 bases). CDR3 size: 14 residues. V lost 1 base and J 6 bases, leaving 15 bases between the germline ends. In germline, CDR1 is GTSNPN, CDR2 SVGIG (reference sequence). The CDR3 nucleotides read TGTGCCTGGAGTGACCACCCGACAGACCATGGCTACACCTTC. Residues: CAWSDHPTDHGYTF.

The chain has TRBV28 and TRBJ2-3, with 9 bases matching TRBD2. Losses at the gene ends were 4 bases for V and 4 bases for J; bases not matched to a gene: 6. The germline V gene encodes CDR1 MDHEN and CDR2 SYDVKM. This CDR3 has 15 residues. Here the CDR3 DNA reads TGTGCCAGCAGTTCTCCTAGCGGGGCGTCAGATACGCAGTATTTT. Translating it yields CASSSPSGASDTQYF.

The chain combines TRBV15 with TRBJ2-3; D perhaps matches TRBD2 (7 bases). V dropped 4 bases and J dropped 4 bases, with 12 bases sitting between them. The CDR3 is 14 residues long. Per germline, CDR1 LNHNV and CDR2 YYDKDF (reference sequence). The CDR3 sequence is CATSMGGPSDTQYF. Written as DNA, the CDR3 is TGTGCCACCAGCATGGGGGGGCCGTCAGATACGCAGTATTTT.

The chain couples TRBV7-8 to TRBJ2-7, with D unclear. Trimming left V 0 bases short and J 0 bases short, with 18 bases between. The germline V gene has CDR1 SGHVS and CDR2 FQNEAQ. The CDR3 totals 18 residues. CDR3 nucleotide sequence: TGTGCCAGCAGCTTAGCGCTTAGAGACGGGTCAAGCTCCTACGAGCAGTACTTC. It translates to CASSLALRDGSSSYEQYF.

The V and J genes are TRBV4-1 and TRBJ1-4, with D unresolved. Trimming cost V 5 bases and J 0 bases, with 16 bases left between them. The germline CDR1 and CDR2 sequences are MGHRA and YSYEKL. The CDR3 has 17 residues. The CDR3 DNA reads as TGCGCCAGCAGCATCACTACCGTCCGAGCAACTAATGAAAAACTGTTTTTT. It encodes CASSITTVRATNEKLFF.

The CDR3 DNA is TGTGCCAGCAGCCATTCCGACCCCCCGGGTGAGCAGTTCTTC. This encodes CASSHSDPPGEQFF. The chain couples TRBV7-3 to TRBJ2-1, with no clear D. Germline V gene sequence: CDR1 SGHTA, CDR2 FQGTGA. The CDR3 loop spans 14 amino acids. Trimming took 5 bases from V and 9 from J, leaving 17 bases between them.

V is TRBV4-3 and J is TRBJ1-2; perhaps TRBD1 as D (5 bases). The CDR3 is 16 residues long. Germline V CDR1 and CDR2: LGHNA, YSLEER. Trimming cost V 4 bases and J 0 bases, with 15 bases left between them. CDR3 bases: TGCGCCAGCAGCCTAGGGACTACAGGCGCTAACTATGGCTACACCTTC. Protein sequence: CASSLGTTGANYGYTF.

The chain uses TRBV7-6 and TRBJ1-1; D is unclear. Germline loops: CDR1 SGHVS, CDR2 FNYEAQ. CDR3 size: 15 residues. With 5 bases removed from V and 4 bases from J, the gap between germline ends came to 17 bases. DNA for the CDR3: TGTGCCAGCAGCCCCCGCGGTGCGGCAGTCACTGAAGCTTTCTTT. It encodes CASSPRGAAVTEAFF.

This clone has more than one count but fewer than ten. The CDR3 DNA sequence: TGTGCCAGCAGCCTCGGGACAGATACTTATGGCTACACCTTC. Amino acid sequence: CASSLGTDTYGYTF. V gene TRBV2 combines with J gene TRBJ1-2; 7 bases line up with TRBD1. Germline CDR1 reads SNHLY; CDR2 reads FYNNEI. V was pared by 6 bases and J by 5 bases, with 9 bases of the junction left unmatched. CDR3 length equals 14 residues. Using reference TRBV2 and TRBJ1-2 for the parts outside the CDR3, the full variable domain is EPEVTQTPSHQVTQMGQEVILRCVPISNHLYFYWYRQILGQKVEFLVSFYNNEISEKSEIFDDQFSVERPDGSNFTLKIRSTKLEDSAMYFCASSLGTDTYGYTFGSGTRLTVV.

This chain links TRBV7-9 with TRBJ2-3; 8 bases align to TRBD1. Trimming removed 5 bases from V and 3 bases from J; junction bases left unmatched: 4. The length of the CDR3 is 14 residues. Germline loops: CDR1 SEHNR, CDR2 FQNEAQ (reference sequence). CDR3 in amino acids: CASSPGQGTDTQYF. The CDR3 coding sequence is TGTGCCAGCAGCCCTGGACAGGGAACAGATACGCAGTATTTT.

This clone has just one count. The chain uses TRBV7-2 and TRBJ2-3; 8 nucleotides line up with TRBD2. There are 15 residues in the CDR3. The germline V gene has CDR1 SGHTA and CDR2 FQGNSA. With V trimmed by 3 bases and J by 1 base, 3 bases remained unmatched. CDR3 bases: TGTGCCAGCAGCTTCGGTAGCGGGGGCACAGATACGCAGTATTTT. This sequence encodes CASSFGSGGTDTQYF.

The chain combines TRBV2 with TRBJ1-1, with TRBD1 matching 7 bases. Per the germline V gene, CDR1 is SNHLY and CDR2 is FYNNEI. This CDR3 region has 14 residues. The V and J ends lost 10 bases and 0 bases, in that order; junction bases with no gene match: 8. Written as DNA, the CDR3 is TGTGCCACCCTGACAGGGTCGGTGAACACTGAAGCTTTCTTT. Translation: CATLTGSVNTEAFF.

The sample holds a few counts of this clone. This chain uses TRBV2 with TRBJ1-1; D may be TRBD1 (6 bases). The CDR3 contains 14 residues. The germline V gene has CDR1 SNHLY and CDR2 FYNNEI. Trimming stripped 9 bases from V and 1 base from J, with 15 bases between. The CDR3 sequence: CASIREGGNTEAFF. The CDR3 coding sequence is TGTGCCAGTATAAGGGAGGGGGGGAACACTGAAGCTTTCTTT.

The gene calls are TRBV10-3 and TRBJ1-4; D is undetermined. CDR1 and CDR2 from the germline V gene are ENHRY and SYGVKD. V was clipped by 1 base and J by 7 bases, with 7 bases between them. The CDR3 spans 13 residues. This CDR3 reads CAISELESEKLFF. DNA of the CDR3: TGTGCCATCAGTGAGTTGGAGAGTGAAAAACTGTTTTTT.

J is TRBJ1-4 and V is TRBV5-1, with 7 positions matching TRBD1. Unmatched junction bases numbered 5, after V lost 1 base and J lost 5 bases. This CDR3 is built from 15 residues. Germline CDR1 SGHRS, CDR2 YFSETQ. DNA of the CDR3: TGCGCCAGCAGCTTGTCGGGACAGAAAAATGAAAAACTGTTTTTT. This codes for CASSLSGQKNEKLFF.

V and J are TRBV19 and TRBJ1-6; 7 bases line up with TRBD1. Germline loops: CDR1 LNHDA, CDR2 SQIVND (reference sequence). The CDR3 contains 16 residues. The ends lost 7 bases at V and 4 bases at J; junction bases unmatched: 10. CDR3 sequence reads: CASTRGTGQYNSPLHF. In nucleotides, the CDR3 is TGTGCCAGTACCCGGGGGACGGGACAGTATAATTCACCCCTCCACTTT.

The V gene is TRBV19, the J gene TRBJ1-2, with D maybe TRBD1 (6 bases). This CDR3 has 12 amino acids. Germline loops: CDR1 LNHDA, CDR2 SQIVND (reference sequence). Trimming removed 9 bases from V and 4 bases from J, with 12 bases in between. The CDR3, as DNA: TGTGCCAGCAGAGCAGGGGCCTATGGCTACACCTTC. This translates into CASRAGAYGYTF.

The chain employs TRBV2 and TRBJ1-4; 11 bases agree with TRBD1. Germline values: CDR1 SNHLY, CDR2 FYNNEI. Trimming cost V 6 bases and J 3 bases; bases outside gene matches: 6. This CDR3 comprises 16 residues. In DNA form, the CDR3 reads TGTGCCAGCAGCAGGGACAGGGGGGGGCCTAATGAAAAACTGTTTTTT. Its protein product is CASSRDRGGPNEKLFF.

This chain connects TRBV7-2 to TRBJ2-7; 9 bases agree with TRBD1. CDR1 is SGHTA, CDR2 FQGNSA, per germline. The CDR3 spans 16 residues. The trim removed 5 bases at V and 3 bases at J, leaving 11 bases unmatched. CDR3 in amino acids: CASSAQTGQGLYEQYF. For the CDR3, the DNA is TGTGCCAGCAGCGCCCAAACGGGACAGGGTCTCTACGAGCAGTACTTC.

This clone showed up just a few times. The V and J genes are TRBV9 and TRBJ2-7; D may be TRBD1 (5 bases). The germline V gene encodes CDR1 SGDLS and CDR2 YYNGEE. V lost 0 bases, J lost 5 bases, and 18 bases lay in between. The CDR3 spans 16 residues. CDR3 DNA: TGTGCCAGCAGCGTAGCGGCCCTGGCAGGGATACACGAGCAGTACTTC. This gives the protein CASSVAALAGIHEQYF. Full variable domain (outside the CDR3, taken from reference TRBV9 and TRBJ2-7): DSGVTQTPKHLITATGQRVTLRCSPRSGDLSVYWYQQSLDQGLQFLIQYYNGEERAKGNILERFSAQQFPDLHSELNLSSLELGDSALYFCASSVAALAGIHEQYFGPGTRLTVT.

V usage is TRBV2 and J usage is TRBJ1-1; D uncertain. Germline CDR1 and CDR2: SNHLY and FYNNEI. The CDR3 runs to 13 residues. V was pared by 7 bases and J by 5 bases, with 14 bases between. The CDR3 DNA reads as TGTGCCAGCAACCCAGCGAGGAAAACTGAAGCTTTCTTT. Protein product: CASNPARKTEAFF.

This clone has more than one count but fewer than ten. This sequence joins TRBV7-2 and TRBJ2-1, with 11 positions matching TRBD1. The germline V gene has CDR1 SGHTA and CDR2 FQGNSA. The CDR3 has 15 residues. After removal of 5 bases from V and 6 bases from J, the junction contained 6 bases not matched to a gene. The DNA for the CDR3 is TGTGCCAGCAGCACCTCCGGGACAGGGGGCAATGAGCAGTTCTTC. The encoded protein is CASSTSGTGGNEQFF.

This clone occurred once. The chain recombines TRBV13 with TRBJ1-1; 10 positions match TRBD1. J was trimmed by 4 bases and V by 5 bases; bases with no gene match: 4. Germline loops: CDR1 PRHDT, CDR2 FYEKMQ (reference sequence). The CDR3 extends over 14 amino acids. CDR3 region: CASSIRTGGTEAFF. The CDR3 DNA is TGTGCCAGCAGCATCCGGACAGGGGGCACTGAAGCTTTCTTT.